The rows below give T cell receptor beta chains drawn from one sample of a study of identical twins. TCRdb re-called the 5' RACE reads through MiXCR, storing one row per CDR3 protein. Of some 100,000 distinct CDR3 sequences listed, about 6% are singletons. Sequences were obtained from memory T cells sorted from blood. These receptors were collected from a woman in her forties or fifties in good health. The CDR3 runs from the conserved cysteine through the conserved F or W. The D gene is left open where the match is weak. A row's size may be missing; if present it is once, few, many or a size class.

TRBJ1-4,TRBD1,TRBV7-9,15,many,TGTGCCAGCAGACCCAACAGGGGCCTTGATGAAAAACTGTTTTTT,CASRPNRGLDEKLFF
TRBJ2-3,-,TRBV9,14,few,TGTGCCAGCAGCGTCCGCGGGCGAACAGATACGCAGTATTTT,CASSVRGRTDTQYF
TRBJ2-3,TRBD2,TRBV12-3/TRBV12-4,15,-,TGTGCCAGCAGTCCGGGACTAGCGGGGACAGATACGCAGTATTTT,CASSPGLAGTDTQYF
TRBJ2-1,TRBD2,TRBV7-6,15,many,TGTGCCAGCAGCTTGACGGGACTAGTCCTAAATGAGCAGTTCTTC,CASSLTGLVLNEQFF
TRBJ2-5,-,TRBV4-1,12,many,TGCGCCAGCAGCCAAGAATTGGGAACCCAGTACTTC,CASSQELGTQYF
TRBJ2-5,-,TRBV29-1,11,many,TGCAGCGTTGGACATCCTGAATCCCAGTACTTC,CSVGHPESQYF
TRBJ2-7,-,TRBV19,11,-,TGTGCCAGTAGTATAGACCACGAGCAGTACTTC,CASSIDHEQYF
TRBJ2-2,TRBD2,TRBV6-1,17,few,TGTGCCAGCAGCCGACTAGCGGGAGGTCGGAACACCGGGGAGCTGTTTTTT,CASSRLAGGRNTGELFF
TRBJ1-5,TRBD1,TRBV4-1,15,-,TGCGCCAGCAGCCAAGGGGACAGGGGCAATCAGCCCCAGCATTTT,CASSQGDRGNQPQHF
TRBJ2-1,-,TRBV15,14,many,TGTGCCACCAGCCCTCCGGACAGATACAATGAGCAGTTCTTC,CATSPPDRYNEQFF
TRBJ2-3,TRBD2,TRBV29-1,16,many,TGCAGCACATCCAACCTCGGACTAGCGGGAGGAGATACGCAGTATTTT,CSTSNLGLAGGDTQYF
TRBJ2-5,TRBD2,TRBV3-1,18,-,TGTGCCAGCAGCCGTGCTGGGACTAGCGGGAGGGCGAGAGAGACCCAGTACTTC,CASSRAGTSGRARETQYF
TRBJ2-4,TRBD2,TRBV20-1,16,-,TGCAGTGCTGTTCCCATTAAGCGGGAGCTTTGGAACATTCAGTACTTC,CSAVPIKRELWNIQYF
TRBJ2-1,TRBD1,TRBV5-4,12,-,TGTGCCAGCAGCCCGACAGGGAATGAGCAGTTCTTC,CASSPTGNEQFF
TRBJ2-1,-,TRBV2,14,-,TGTGCCAGCAGCGGGGACGGCTCCTACAATGAGCAGTTCTTC,CASSGDGSYNEQFF
TRBJ2-7,TRBD1,TRBV7-2,16,many,TGTGCCAGCAGCCCTAGGGGGGACAGGGGGAGATACGAGCAGTACTTC,CASSPRGDRGRYEQYF
TRBJ1-1,-,TRBV11-2,14,many,TGTGCCAGCAGCCCGACTCAGGTGAACACTGAAGCTTTCTTT,CASSPTQVNTEAFF
TRBJ2-7,-,TRBV5-1,15,many,TGCGCCAGCAGCCTTACGACTGGGGGGTACTACGAGCAGTACTTC,CASSLTTGGYYEQYF
TRBJ2-2,-,TRBV7-9,13,many,TGTGCCAGCAGCTTGGAGTCCACCGGGGAGCTGTTTTTT,CASSLESTGELFF
TRBJ1-1,-,TRBV7-9,11,many,TGTGCCAGCAGCTCACTTACTGAAGCTTTCTTT,CASSSLTEAFF
TRBJ1-2,-,TRBV11-2,13,few,TGTGCCAGCAGCTTAGATCTGGGCGCACTCACCACCTTC,CASSLDLGALTTF
TRBJ2-5,-,TRBV20-1,12,many,TGCAGTGCTAGAGCCGCAGGCGAGACCCAGTACTTC,CSARAAGETQYF
TRBJ1-1,TRBD1,TRBV10-1,16,many,TGCGCCAGCAGTGGATCCAACAGGGGTGGGAACACTGAAGCTTTCTTT,CASSGSNRGGNTEAFF
TRBJ2-5,-,TRBV30,11,many,TGTGCCTGGAAGGGGTTGGAGACCCAGTACTTC,CAWKGLETQYF
TRBJ1-1,-,TRBV18,15,many,TGTGCCAGCTCACCATGGGGCGAAATGAACACTGAAGCTTTCTTT,CASSPWGEMNTEAFF
TRBJ1-5,-,TRBV3-1,16,many,TGTGCCAGCAGCCAAAGAATTGGGTTGGGCAATCAGCCCCAGCATTTT,CASSQRIGLGNQPQHF
TRBJ2-1,-,TRBV12-3/TRBV12-4,12,many,TGTGCCAGCATCCTAAACGGGAATGAGCAGTTCTTC,CASILNGNEQFF
TRBJ1-4,-,TRBV6-5,16,few,TGTGCCAGCAATCCGGGAGGACAGTCCCGGAATGAAAAACTGTTTTTT,CASNPGGQSRNEKLFF
TRBJ2-2,-,TRBV5-1,16,many,TGCGCCAGCAGCTTGGCCCAGGGGCTGTTCACCGGGGAGCTGTTTTTT,CASSLAQGLFTGELFF
TRBJ2-5,-,TRBV2,14,many,TGTGCCAGCAGTGAAGGGGGTGGTGGAGAGACCCAGTACTTC,CASSEGGGGETQYF
TRBJ2-7,TRBD2,TRBV14,14,-,TGTGCCAGCAGGCGGACCGGGACTAGCTACGAGCAGTACTTC,CASRRTGTSYEQYF
TRBJ1-1,-,TRBV11-2,15,many,TGTGCCAGCAGCTCGAGCGGGAGCTGGGGGACTGAAGCTTTCTTT,CASSSSGSWGTEAFF
TRBJ2-1,TRBD2,TRBV9,15,few,TGTGCCAGCAGCCCCCACGCGGGACTAGCAGTTGAGCAGTTCTTC,CASSPHAGLAVEQFF
TRBJ1-5,-,TRBV12-3/TRBV12-4,15,many,TGTGCCAGCAGTTTTTCGGGCGGGGCTAATCAGCCCCAGCATTTT,CASSFSGGANQPQHF
TRBJ2-5,TRBD1,TRBV5-1,16,many,TGCGCCAGCAGCTTCGGTTCCGGGACAGGACAAGAGACCCAGTACTTC,CASSFGSGTGQETQYF
TRBJ1-1,TRBD1,TRBV12-3/TRBV12-4,15,many,TGTGCCAGCAGCCTTACAGGGGGAGTGAACACTGAAGCTTTCTTT,CASSLTGGVNTEAFF
TRBJ2-6,-,TRBV5-4,15,many,TGTGCCAGCAGATTGCCGGGGACTGGGGCCAACGTCCTGACTTTC,CASRLPGTGANVLTF
TRBJ2-1,TRBD2,TRBV20-1,16,many,TGCAGTGCTTGGACTAGCGGCCTTCTCTCCTACAATGAGCAGTTCTTC,CSAWTSGLLSYNEQFF
TRBJ2-4,-,TRBV24-1,13,many,TGTGCCACCAGTGATCAAGCCCGTGGGGTTCAGTACTTC,CATSDQARGVQYF
TRBJ2-3,TRBD1,TRBV6-5,14,many,TGTGCCAGCAGTCCGACAGGGAGCACAGATACGCAGTATTTT,CASSPTGSTDTQYF
TRBJ2-5,-,TRBV5-1,14,many,TGCGCCAGCAGCTTGGTGCCTAACCAAGAGACCCAGTACTTC,CASSLVPNQETQYF
TRBJ2-1,TRBD2,TRBV7-2,15,-,TGTGCCAGCAGCTTCGGGGGCGGGAGGAACAATGAACAGTTCTTC,CASSFGGGRNNEQFF
TRBJ2-7,TRBD2,TRBV10-2,12,-,TGCGCCAGCACTAGCGGGATTTACGAGCAGTACTTC,CASTSGIYEQYF
TRBJ2-1,-,TRBV6-6,16,few,TGTGCCAGCAGTTACTCGGGGCAGGGAGTTGGGAATGAGCAGTTCTTC,CASSYSGQGVGNEQFF
TRBJ2-7,TRBD2,TRBV30,14,few,TGTGCCTGGATGGTTGCGGGGGGCTCCTACGAGCAGTACTTC,CAWMVAGGSYEQYF
TRBJ1-5,-,TRBV20-1,13,many,TGCAGTGCGGGCGCAGGGGAGAATCAGCCCCAGCATTTT,CSAGAGENQPQHF
TRBJ2-7,TRBD2,TRBV12-3/TRBV12-4,12,few,TGTGCCAGCAGCCATACTAGCGGAGAGCAGTACTTC,CASSHTSGEQYF